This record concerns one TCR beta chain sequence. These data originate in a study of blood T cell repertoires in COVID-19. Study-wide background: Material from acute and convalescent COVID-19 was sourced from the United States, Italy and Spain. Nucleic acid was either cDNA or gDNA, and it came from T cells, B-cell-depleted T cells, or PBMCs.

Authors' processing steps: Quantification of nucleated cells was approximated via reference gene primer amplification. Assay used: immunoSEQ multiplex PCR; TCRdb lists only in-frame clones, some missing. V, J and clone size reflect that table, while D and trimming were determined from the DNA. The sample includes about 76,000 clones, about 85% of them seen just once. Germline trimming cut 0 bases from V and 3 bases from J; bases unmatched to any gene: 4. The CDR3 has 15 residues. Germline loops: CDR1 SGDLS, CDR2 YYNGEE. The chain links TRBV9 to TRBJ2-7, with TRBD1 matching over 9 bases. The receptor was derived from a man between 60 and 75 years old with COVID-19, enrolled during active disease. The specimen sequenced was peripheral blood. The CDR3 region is CASSVEGQGLYEQYF. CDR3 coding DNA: TGTGCCAGCAGCGTAGAGGGACAGGGACTCTACGAGCAGTACTTC.